A selection of T cell receptor beta chains follows, all from one sample in a study of blood T cell repertoires in COVID-19. Sequencing was performed with immunoSEQ multiplex PCR; in TCRdb, only in-frame clones are kept and a portion is missing. The sample lists roughly 190,000 clones; roughly 85% were seen once. The sequenced material came from peripheral blood. These receptors came from a woman between 55 and 75 years old with acute or convalescent COVID-19. The CDR3 runs from the conserved cysteine through the conserved F or W. A D gene is named only where the DNA matches it firmly. A clone size is listed for some rows: how often the clone was seen (once, few, many), or a class if it is expanded.

cdr3_nt: TGCGCCAGCAGGGGGACTAGCGGCACCGGGGAGCTGTTTTTT
cdr3_aa: CASRGTSGTGELFF
v_call: TRBV5-1
j_call: TRBJ2-2
clone_size: .
d_call: TRBD2

cdr3_nt: TGCGCCAGCAGCTTGGATCCGGGGAATGACTATGGCTACACCTTC
cdr3_aa: CASSLDPGNDYGYTF
v_call: TRBV5-1
j_call: TRBJ1-2
clone_size: .
d_call: .

cdr3_nt: TGTGCCAGCAGCCTCGCGGACAGGGCTGGAAACACCATATATTTT
cdr3_aa: CASSLADRAGNTIYF
v_call: TRBV7-6
j_call: TRBJ1-3
clone_size: .
d_call: TRBD1

cdr3_nt: TGTGCCAGCAGCCCTCAGTATGAGCAGTTCTTC
cdr3_aa: CASSPQYEQFF
v_call: TRBV12-3/TRBV12-4
j_call: TRBJ2-1
clone_size: .
d_call: .

cdr3_nt: TGTGCCAGCAGCGTAGGGTTGGACAGGGATATTAGCTACACCTTC
cdr3_aa: CASSVGLDRDISYTF
v_call: TRBV9
j_call: TRBJ1-2
clone_size: .
d_call: TRBD1

cdr3_nt: TGTGCCAGCAGCCCGTTTACAGGGATTGACACTGAAGCTTTCTTT
cdr3_aa: CASSPFTGIDTEAFF
v_call: TRBV11-2
j_call: TRBJ1-1
clone_size: .
d_call: .

cdr3_nt: TGTGCCACCACCCCTGGGGGGACCATCCGTAACACTGAAGCTTTCTTT
cdr3_aa: CATTPGGTIRNTEAFF
v_call: TRBV19
j_call: TRBJ1-1
clone_size: .
d_call: .

cdr3_nt: TGTGCCAGCAGCCGACAGGTCAGCTCTGGAAACACCATATATTTT
cdr3_aa: CASSRQVSSGNTIYF
v_call: TRBV6-5
j_call: TRBJ1-3
clone_size: .
d_call: .

cdr3_nt: TGTGCCAGTAACCCGGGGAGTTATCAGCCCCAGCATTTT
cdr3_aa: CASNPGSYQPQHF
v_call: TRBV19
j_call: TRBJ1-5
clone_size: .
d_call: .

cdr3_nt: TGTGCCAGCTCACCACCGACGGGGATGGGCTACACCTTC
cdr3_aa: CASSPPTGMGYTF
v_call: TRBV18
j_call: TRBJ1-2
clone_size: .
d_call: .

cdr3_nt: TGTGCCAGCTCACCCTCGACAGGGGGCTTAGAAAAACTGTTTTTT
cdr3_aa: CASSPSTGGLEKLFF
v_call: TRBV18
j_call: TRBJ1-4
clone_size: .
d_call: TRBD1

cdr3_nt: TGCAGCGTTGCCGGGATTAATCTCGACACCGGGGAGCTGTTTTTT
cdr3_aa: CSVAGINLDTGELFF
v_call: TRBV29-1
j_call: TRBJ2-2
clone_size: .
d_call: .

cdr3_nt: TGTGCCAGCAGCGTAGTGGGACAGGGAAATTTTGATGAGCAGTTCTTC
cdr3_aa: CASSVVGQGNFDEQFF
v_call: TRBV9
j_call: TRBJ2-1
clone_size: .
d_call: TRBD1

cdr3_nt: TGTGCCAGCAGCCCGGGACACCTTGGGGCCAACGTCCTGACTTTC
cdr3_aa: CASSPGHLGANVLTF
v_call: TRBV5-8
j_call: TRBJ2-6
clone_size: .
d_call: .

cdr3_nt: TGCGCCAGCAGCTTGGGAGATACTAACTATGGCTACACCTTC
cdr3_aa: CASSLGDTNYGYTF
v_call: TRBV5-1
j_call: TRBJ1-2
clone_size: .
d_call: .

cdr3_nt: TGCAGCGTTGACAGGGGGCATGGCTACACCTTC
cdr3_aa: CSVDRGHGYTF
v_call: TRBV29-1
j_call: TRBJ1-2
clone_size: .
d_call: TRBD1

cdr3_nt: TGTGCCAGCAGCTTTAGCCACATCACCGGACAGGGGGCTGTTGGCTACACCTTC
cdr3_aa: CASSFSHITGQGAVGYTF
v_call: TRBV7-9
j_call: TRBJ1-2
clone_size: few
d_call: TRBD1

cdr3_nt: TGTGCCAGCAGTTTGGGTCCCACAGGGGGCTCTTATAATTCACCCCTCCACTTT
cdr3_aa: CASSLGPTGGSYNSPLHF
v_call: TRBV27
j_call: TRBJ1-6
clone_size: .
d_call: TRBD1

cdr3_nt: TGCAGCGCCAGACTCCCCGGGACAGGGGGCGACCAGCCCCAGCATTTT
cdr3_aa: CSARLPGTGGDQPQHF
v_call: TRBV29-1
j_call: TRBJ1-5
clone_size: .
d_call: TRBD1

cdr3_nt: TGTGCCACCAGTGATCCTACACAGGGCTTGAACACCGGGGAGCTGTTTTTT
cdr3_aa: CATSDPTQGLNTGELFF
v_call: TRBV24-1
j_call: TRBJ2-2
clone_size: .
d_call: .

cdr3_nt: TGTGCCACCAGCCTACATGGGAGTTCCTACGAGCAGTACTTC
cdr3_aa: CATSLHGSSYEQYF
v_call: TRBV15
j_call: TRBJ2-7
clone_size: .
d_call: .

cdr3_nt: TGTGCCAGCACCAGGACAGGGGAACAACGCGAGCAGTACTTC
cdr3_aa: CASTRTGEQREQYF
v_call: TRBV21-1
j_call: TRBJ2-7
clone_size: .
d_call: .

cdr3_nt: TGTGCCAGCAGCGTAGGGACAGTACCGAATTCACCCCTCCACTTT
cdr3_aa: CASSVGTVPNSPLHF
v_call: TRBV9
j_call: TRBJ1-6
clone_size: .
d_call: .

cdr3_nt: TGTGCCAGCAGTTTCCGGGAGACCTACAATGAGCAGTTCTTC
cdr3_aa: CASSFRETYNEQFF
v_call: TRBV28
j_call: TRBJ2-1
clone_size: .
d_call: .

cdr3_nt: TGTGCCAGCAGTGAATTGGGACAGATGAACACTGAAGCTTTCTTT
cdr3_aa: CASSELGQMNTEAFF
v_call: TRBV2
j_call: TRBJ1-1
clone_size: .
d_call: TRBD1

cdr3_nt: TGTGCCAGCAGCTTCCGAGAACTGACGGGAAACACTGAAGCTTTCTTT
cdr3_aa: CASSFRELTGNTEAFF
v_call: TRBV11-2
j_call: TRBJ1-1
clone_size: many
d_call: .

cdr3_nt: TGTGCCATCAGTGGGGGCATCGAGACCCAGTACTTC
cdr3_aa: CAISGGIETQYF
v_call: TRBV10-3
j_call: TRBJ2-5
clone_size: .
d_call: .

cdr3_nt: TGTGCCAGCTCAGAAGGGGTGAGCTCTGGAAACACCATATATTTT
cdr3_aa: CASSEGVSSGNTIYF
v_call: TRBV18
j_call: TRBJ1-3
clone_size: .
d_call: .

cdr3_nt: TGTGCCAGCAGTCCCCGGACAGGGGGCACAGATACGCAGTATTTT
cdr3_aa: CASSPRTGGTDTQYF
v_call: TRBV28
j_call: TRBJ2-3
clone_size: once
d_call: TRBD1

cdr3_nt: TGTGCCATCAGTAAGGGCGTTGGCGGGAGTATGACAGATACGCAGTATTTT
cdr3_aa: CAISKGVGGSMTDTQYF
v_call: TRBV10-3
j_call: TRBJ2-3
clone_size: .
d_call: TRBD2

cdr3_nt: TGCGCCAGCAGCCAAGGACAGGGCAATGGATATGGCTACACCTTC
cdr3_aa: CASSQGQGNGYGYTF
v_call: TRBV4-1
j_call: TRBJ1-2
clone_size: .
d_call: TRBD1

cdr3_nt: TGCAGCGTGCAGAGGGGGCATGGAGAGACCCAGTACTTC
cdr3_aa: CSVQRGHGETQYF
v_call: TRBV29-1
j_call: TRBJ2-5
clone_size: .
d_call: TRBD1

cdr3_nt: TGTGCCAGCAGTCCAACAGGGGGCAGCTATGGCTACACCTTC
cdr3_aa: CASSPTGGSYGYTF
v_call: TRBV7-9
j_call: TRBJ1-2
clone_size: .
d_call: TRBD1

cdr3_nt: TGTGCCAGCAGCCTGCGACTAAGCTCCTACAATGAGCAGTTCTTC
cdr3_aa: CASSLRLSSYNEQFF
v_call: TRBV3-1/TRBV3-2
j_call: TRBJ2-1
clone_size: .
d_call: .

cdr3_nt: TGTGCCAGCACTGGGGTTGCGGGCGCTGAAGCTTTCTTT
cdr3_aa: CASTGVAGAEAFF
v_call: TRBV28
j_call: TRBJ1-1
clone_size: .
d_call: .

cdr3_nt: TGTGCCAGCAGCGAACTCAATCAGCCCCAGCATTTT
cdr3_aa: CASSELNQPQHF
v_call: TRBV28
j_call: TRBJ1-5
clone_size: once
d_call: .

cdr3_nt: TGTGCCAGCAGCGTAGCAGGACAGGGTACCCTCAATGAGCAGTTCTTC
cdr3_aa: CASSVAGQGTLNEQFF
v_call: TRBV9
j_call: TRBJ2-1
clone_size: .
d_call: TRBD1

cdr3_nt: TGTGCCAGCACATACCGACAGGGATCCTATGGCTACACCTTC
cdr3_aa: CASTYRQGSYGYTF
v_call: TRBV2
j_call: TRBJ1-2
clone_size: once
d_call: TRBD1

cdr3_nt: TGTGCCAGTAGTCCGCGGGACAGTGACCTCTATGGCTACACCTTC
cdr3_aa: CASSPRDSDLYGYTF
v_call: TRBV19
j_call: TRBJ1-2
clone_size: .
d_call: TRBD1